These 20 T cell receptor beta chains were sequenced from one sample in a study of shared clonotypes between healthy human individuals. Here immunoSEQ multiplex PCR was the method, and the copy in TCRdb shows in-frame clones only, minus some. The data contain about 480,000 clones, around 79% of them singletons. Sequencing was performed on PBMCs. The receptors were sampled from a woman in her thirties or forties in good health. Some clones in this sample may be carry-over from other donors' samples.

The V call is TRBV27, the J call TRBJ2-1; TRBD2 might be the D (5 bases). This CDR3 region has 14 residues. Germline lookup yields CDR1 MNHEY and CDR2 SMNVEV (reference sequence). V lost 6 bases and J lost 0, with 9 bases in between. CDR3 protein: CASRQRSSYNEQFF. The CDR3 coding sequence is TGTGCCAGCAGGCAGCGGAGCTCCTACAATGAGCAGTTCTTC.

V usage is TRBV18 and J usage is TRBJ2-2; D not resolved. Trimming cost V 1 base and J 7 bases, with 10 bases left between them. The germline V gene encodes CDR1 KGHSH and CDR2 LQKENI. This CDR3 is built from 14 residues. The CDR3 DNA is TGTGCCAGCTCACCACGGGAATTCGGCGGGGAGCTGTTTTTT. This encodes CASSPREFGGELFF.

This clone showed up just once. This chain uses TRBV15 with TRBJ2-1; TRBD2 matches at 11 bases. Losses at the gene ends were 0 bases for V and 8 bases for J; bases not matched to a gene: 9. The CDR3 runs 17 residues. From germline, CDR1 is LNHNV and CDR2 YYDKDF (reference sequence). The DNA of the CDR3 is TGTGCCACCAGCAGAGATGGCACTAGCGGGAGTTGGGATGAGCAGTTCTTC. Translating gives CATSRDGTSGSWDEQFF.

The chain uses TRBV28 and TRBJ2-3; TRBD2 agrees at 14 bases. The CDR3 has 16 residues. Germline assignment: CDR1 MDHEN and CDR2 SYDVKM. After removal of 4 bases from V and 10 bases from J, the junction contained 10 bases not matched to a gene. The CDR3 DNA reads TGTGCCAGCAGTTCCTCCGGGACTAGCGGGAGAGGGGCGCAGTATTTT. Protein: CASSSSGTSGRGAQYF.

The chain is built from TRBV19 and TRBJ2-3, with D uncertain. The CDR3 has 13 amino acids. Trimming took 4 bases from V and 1 from J, leaving 6 bases between them. Germline CDR1 LNHDA, CDR2 SQIVND (reference sequence). CDR3 bases: TGTGCCAGTAGTACCCAAGGCACAGATACGCAGTATTTT. It codes for CASSTQGTDTQYF.

The chain uses TRBV4-1 and TRBJ2-3; D may be TRBD2 (6 bases). The CDR3 is 18 residues long. Germline V CDR1 and CDR2: MGHRA, YSYEKL. The V gene lost 0 bases and the J gene lost 3 bases, with 19 bases spanning the gap. The CDR3 DNA reads TGCGCCAGCAGCCAAGAAGGCGTTTTGGCGGGGCGAACAGATACGCAGTATTTT. The encoded protein is CASSQEGVLAGRTDTQYF.

The V gene is TRBV28, the J gene TRBJ2-7; D unclear. The V end was cut by 6 bases, the J end by 4 bases, with 16 bases between. This CDR3 is built from 14 residues. CDR1 is MDHEN and CDR2 is SYDVKM in the germline V gene. As DNA, the CDR3 is TGTGCCAGCAGCCGACCTTTGGGAATTTACGAGCAGTACTTC. It encodes CASSRPLGIYEQYF.

This chain connects TRBV11-2 to TRBJ2-1, with TRBD2 matching over 12 bases. The trim removed 3 bases at V and 5 bases at J, leaving 11 bases unmatched. Germline V gives CDR1 SGHAT, CDR2 FQNNGV. CDR3 size: 18 residues. The DNA of the CDR3 is TGTGCCAGCAGCTTTAGGCTAGCGGGAGGGCCCAACGACAATGAGCAGTTCTTC. This encodes CASSFRLAGGPNDNEQFF.

Regarding this clone: A far larger clone is a single base away, which makes a read error likely. Different DNA sequences within this sample yield the same CDR3. The chain couples TRBV4-1 to TRBJ2-7, with D perhaps matching TRBD2 (6 bases). Per germline, CDR1 MGHRA and CDR2 YSYEKL. Trimming stripped 4 bases from V and 4 bases from J, with 20 bases between. The CDR3 has 16 amino acids. CDR3 protein: CASSPKSWRAAYEQYF. The CDR3 DNA reads as TGCGCCAGCAGCCCCAAGTCGTGGAGGGCAGCGTACGAGCAGTACTTC.

The chain links TRBV28 to TRBJ2-7; no definite D call. Germline V gene data show CDR1 as MDHEN and CDR2 as SYDVKM. The CDR3 consists of 19 residues. The germline V and J ends were trimmed by 3 bases and 1 base, with 25 bases remaining between them. The CDR3 here is CASSLSQTCRPVGSYEQYF. CDR3 bases: TGTGCCAGCAGTTTGAGCCAGACCTGCAGGCCGGTCGGGTCCTACGAGCAGTACTTC. Full variable domain (remainder filled in from reference TRBV28 and TRBJ2-7): DVKVTQSSRYLVKRTGEKVFLECVQDMDHENMFWYRQDPGLGLRLIYFSYDVKMKEKGDIPEGYSVSREKKERFSLILESASTNQTSMYLCASSLSQTCRPVGSYEQYFGPGTRLTVT.

As for this clone: Other nucleotide sequences in the sample specify the same CDR3. The rearrangement links TRBV4-3 to TRBJ2-2, with a weak D call TRBD2 (6 bases). Germline CDR1 is LGHNA and CDR2 is YSLEER. V was shortened by 0 bases and J by 5 bases, with 7 bases between the two germline ends. The CDR3 contains 14 residues. In DNA form, the CDR3 reads TGCGCCAGCAGCCAAGATGGAGGGACCGGGGAGCTGTTTTTT. This encodes CASSQDGGTGELFF.

The genes are TRBV19 and TRBJ1-5; 12 nucleotides align to TRBD1. The V and J ends lost 7 bases and 6 bases, in that order; junction bases with no gene match: 13. The CDR3 contains 17 residues. Germline V CDR1 and CDR2: LNHDA, SQIVND (reference sequence). The CDR3 nucleotides read TGTGCCAGTACCAACTTGAAGGGACAGGGGGCTTCTCAGCCCCAGCATTTT. Amino acid sequence: CASTNLKGQGASQPQHF.

The V and J genes are TRBV28 and TRBJ2-5; TRBD2 matches at 13 bases. The junction had 10 bases not matched to a gene; V was cut back by 6 bases and J by 3 bases. The CDR3 is made up of 17 amino acids. Germline lookup yields CDR1 MDHEN and CDR2 SYDVKM. Written as DNA, the CDR3 is TGTGCCAGCAGCGGGACTAGCGGGGATAGCAATAAAGAGACCCAGTACTTC. The encoded protein is CASSGTSGDSNKETQYF.

Only a few counts were recorded for this clone. The V gene is TRBV5-4, the J gene TRBJ2-2; no firm D call. The V and J ends lost 0 bases and 1 base respectively, with 13 bases between them. The CDR3 runs 17 residues. Per germline, CDR1 SGHNT and CDR2 YYREEE (reference sequence). This CDR3 reads CASSLVPHPVNTGELFF. The CDR3, as DNA: TGTGCCAGCAGCTTGGTGCCCCACCCGGTGAACACCGGGGAGCTGTTTTTT.

The J gene is TRBJ1-4, the V gene TRBV5-1; 7 positions agree with TRBD1. Germline V gene data show CDR1 as SGHRS and CDR2 as YFSETQ. The junction had 5 bases not matched to a gene; V was cut back by 1 base and J by 5 bases. The CDR3 has 15 amino acids. The CDR3 region has the DNA TGCGCCAGCAGCTTGTTGGCCAGGGGGAATGAAAAACTGTTTTTT. It translates to CASSLLARGNEKLFF.

The chain is built from TRBV5-1 and TRBJ2-1; weak D call: TRBD2 (6 bases). Germline V gene lookup returns CDR1 SGHRS and CDR2 YFSETQ. Trimming removed 4 bases at V and 7 bases at J, with 18 bases between. The CDR3 is 15 residues long. CDR3 sequence reads: CASSIRLGSGNEQFF. In DNA, the CDR3 is TGCGCCAGCAGCATCCGACTAGGTAGCGGAAATGAGCAGTTCTTC.

This sequence joins TRBV2 and TRBJ2-4, with D possibly being TRBD2 (6 bases). V was clipped by 4 bases and J by 3 bases, with 13 bases between them. Per the germline V gene, CDR1 is SNHLY and CDR2 is FYNNEI. The CDR3 is made up of 15 amino acids. For the CDR3, the DNA is TGTGCCAGCAGTGGTAGTAGCGGAATCAAAAACATTCAGTACTTC. Amino acids: CASSGSSGIKNIQYF.

J is TRBJ2-2 and V is TRBV28, with D tentatively TRBD1 or TRBD2 (5 bases each). The V end was cut by 10 bases, the J end by 3 bases, with 12 bases between. The CDR3 is 13 amino acids. Germline V gene data show CDR1 as MDHEN and CDR2 as SYDVKM. In nucleotides, the CDR3 is TGTGCCACCACGCTGGGGGACACCGGGGAGCTGTTTTTT. Translation: CATTLGDTGELFF.

The V and J genes are TRBV10-3 and TRBJ2-3, with 11 bases identical to TRBD2. With 5 bases clipped from V and 6 bases from J, the junction kept 4 bases outside the gene matches. Germline values: CDR1 ENHRY, CDR2 SYGVKD. This CDR3 region has 14 residues. The CDR3 region is CAISPTSGIDTQYF. CDR3 sequence (DNA): TGTGCCATCAGTCCGACTAGCGGGATCGATACGCAGTATTTT.

The rearrangement uses TRBV28 and TRBJ1-5; D ambiguous. The CDR3 length is 14 residues. V was cut by 1 base and J by 3 bases, with 7 bases left in between. CDR1 MDHEN and CDR2 SYDVKM come from the germline V gene. CDR3 DNA: TGTGCCAGCAGTTTATTCAGTTTCAATCAGCCCCAGCATTTT. As protein: CASSLFSFNQPQHF.